Below, 14 T cell receptor beta chains from the same sample are listed, as sequenced in a study of cytomegalovirus exposure and HLA in healthy donors. The PCR had 60 Vbeta and 13 Jbeta primers. The protocol was immunoSEQ multiplex PCR, while the TCRdb copy is restricted to in-frame clones and leaves out a portion. The sample holds roughly 100,000 clones, around 65% seen once. Source material: PBMCs. The source of these receptors is a woman between 50 and 59 years old in good health and CMV-seronegative.

The V call is TRBV9, the J call TRBJ2-3; no reliable D call. Trimming took 1 base from V and 0 from J, leaving 6 bases between them. Germline V lookup: CDR1 SGDLS, CDR2 YYNGEE. CDR3 length: 14 residues. As DNA, the CDR3 is TGTGCCAGCAGCGTATCGTATAGCACAGATACGCAGTATTTT. This gives the protein CASSVSYSTDTQYF.

The sample holds a few counts of this clone. The genes are TRBV29-1 and TRBJ2-1; D may be TRBD2 (5 bases). This CDR3 is 15 amino acids long. The V end lost 2 bases, the J end lost 9 bases, and 20 bases lay between the germline ends. The germline gives CDR1 SQVTM, CDR2 ANQGSEA. The CDR3 here is CSVETRGSSSSEQFF. In DNA form, the CDR3 reads TGCAGCGTTGAAACACGAGGGAGCTCTTCTTCTGAGCAGTTCTTC.

The CDR3 spells CASSQWADSYNEQFF. Written as DNA, the CDR3 is TGCGCCAGCAGCCAATGGGCCGACTCCTACAATGAGCAGTTCTTC. V gene TRBV4-1 combines with J gene TRBJ2-1; D is ambiguous. The CDR3 spans 15 residues. Trimming removed 2 bases from V and 0 bases from J, with 8 bases in between. CDR1 is MGHRA, CDR2 YSYEKL, per germline.

This clone was found a few times. The chain uses TRBV10-2 and TRBJ2-5; D remains ambiguous. This CDR3 contains 14 residues. V was cut by 3 bases and J by 4 bases, with 12 bases left in between. Germline V gene data show CDR1 as WSHSY and CDR2 as SAAADI. Here the CDR3 DNA reads TGCGCCAGCAGTGATCCACTCTCGGGAGAGACCCAGTACTTC. Its protein product is CASSDPLSGETQYF.

This rearrangement joins TRBV10-3 to TRBJ2-1, with 9 nucleotides matching TRBD2. The CDR3 totals 15 residues. With 4 bases clipped from V and 9 bases from J, the junction kept 10 bases outside the gene matches. Per germline, CDR1 ENHRY and CDR2 SYGVKD. The CDR3 is CAISVVAGDFGEQFF. In DNA, the CDR3 is TGTGCCATCAGTGTGGTAGCGGGAGATTTTGGTGAGCAGTTCTTC.

The table lists this clone with a count of one. The chain is built from TRBV14 and TRBJ2-7, with 9 nucleotides matching TRBD1. The germline V gene encodes CDR1 SGHDN and CDR2 FVKESK. This CDR3 spans 13 amino acids. V was clipped by 6 bases and J by 4 bases; unmatched bases: 4. Here the CDR3 reads CASRGTGRYEQYF. Here the CDR3 DNA reads TGTGCCAGCAGAGGGACAGGGAGGTACGAGCAGTACTTC.

This chain joins TRBV5-6 and TRBJ2-3; TRBD2 matches at 8 bases. J was trimmed by 1 base and V by 4 bases; bases with no gene match: 5. The CDR3 totals 15 residues. Germline loops: CDR1 SGHDT, CDR2 YYEEEE. This CDR3 is CASSIGLAGTDTQYF. For the CDR3, the DNA is TGTGCCAGCAGCATAGGACTAGCTGGCACAGATACGCAGTATTTT.

This chain links TRBV11-1 with TRBJ1-1; 8 bases are shared with TRBD1. The CDR3 loop spans 12 amino acids. CDR1 SGHAT and CDR2 FQDESV come from the germline V gene (reference sequence). J was trimmed by 6 bases and V by 5 bases; bases with no gene match: 2. CDR3 protein: CASSPQGAEAFF. The CDR3 nucleotides are TGTGCCAGCAGCCCACAGGGGGCTGAAGCTTTCTTT. Together with reference TRBV11-1 and TRBJ1-1, the CDR3 gives the full variable domain: EAEVAQSPRYKITEKSQAVAFWCDPISGHATLYWYRQILGQGPELLVQFQDESVVDDSQLPKDRFSAERLKGVDSTLKIQPAELGDSAMYLCASSPQGAEAFFGQGTRLTVV.

The V call is TRBV27, the J call TRBJ1-5; 8 nucleotides match TRBD1. Germline lookup yields CDR1 MNHEY and CDR2 SMNVEV (reference sequence). CDR3 length: 17 amino acids. V lost 4 bases, J lost 2 bases, and 10 bases stayed unmatched. The CDR3 protein is CASSSPPQGGRNQPQHF. In DNA, the CDR3 is TGTGCCAGCAGTTCCCCCCCACAGGGGGGGCGCAATCAGCCCCAGCATTTT.

The V call is TRBV7-2, the J call TRBJ2-3; D call uncertain. V was trimmed by 4 bases and J by 9 bases, leaving 26 bases between them. CDR3 length equals 17 residues. Germline lookup yields CDR1 SGHTA and CDR2 FQGNSA. CDR3 region: CASSSTSGVLSPTTQYF. The CDR3 nucleotides read TGTGCCAGCAGCTCCACCTCGGGTGTCCTAAGCCCCACGACGCAGTATTTT.

V usage is TRBV5-1 and J usage is TRBJ2-7, with a tentative D call TRBD1 (5 bases). The CDR3 consists of 15 residues. The germline V gene encodes CDR1 SGHRS and CDR2 YFSETQ. V gave up 3 bases and J gave up 2 bases, with 15 bases separating them. The CDR3 loop reads CASSSGEAGTYEQYF. DNA of the CDR3: TGCGCCAGCAGCTCCGGCGAGGCAGGGACCTACGAGCAGTACTTC.

This sequence joins TRBV7-2 and TRBJ2-3; TRBD2 matches 13 bases. Trimming took 3 bases from V and 4 from J; bases not matched to a gene: 7. The CDR3 sequence is 17 residues long. The V gene's germline CDR1 is SGHTA and CDR2 FQGNSA. The CDR3 region has the DNA TGTGCCAGCAGCTTTCGTACTAGCGGGGGGGCGCCAGATACGCAGTATTTT. It translates to CASSFRTSGGAPDTQYF.

This rearrangement joins TRBV5-6 to TRBJ2-5; 9 bases are a match to TRBD2. Germline V lookup: CDR1 SGHDT, CDR2 YYEEEE. V shed 2 bases and J 3 bases; nucleotides not matched to a gene: 11. The CDR3 contains 17 residues. CDR3 sequence reads: CASSFLSGRVGEETQYF. The DNA for the CDR3 is TGTGCCAGCAGCTTCCTTAGCGGGAGAGTTGGGGAAGAGACCCAGTACTTC.

J is TRBJ2-2 and V is TRBV25-1; D gene uncertain. Trimming took 3 bases from V and 3 from J, leaving 8 bases between them. Germline CDR1 is MGHDK and CDR2 is SYGVNS. This CDR3 comprises 14 residues. CDR3 in DNA: TGTGCCAGCAGTGATCGGGTGGACACCGGGGAGCTGTTTTTT. Translation: CASSDRVDTGELFF.